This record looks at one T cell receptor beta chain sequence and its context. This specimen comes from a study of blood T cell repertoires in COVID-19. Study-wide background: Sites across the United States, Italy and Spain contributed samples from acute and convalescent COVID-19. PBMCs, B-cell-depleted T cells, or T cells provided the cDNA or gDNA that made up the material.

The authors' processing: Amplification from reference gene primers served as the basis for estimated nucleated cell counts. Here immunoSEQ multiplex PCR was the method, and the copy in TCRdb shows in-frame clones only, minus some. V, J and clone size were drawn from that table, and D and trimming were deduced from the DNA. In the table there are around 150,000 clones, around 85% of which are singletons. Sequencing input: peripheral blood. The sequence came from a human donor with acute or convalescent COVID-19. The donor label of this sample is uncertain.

As DNA, the CDR3 is TGCGCCAGCAGTGGGACAGCTAGTTCCCACCCTATAGATACTGAAGCTTTCTTT. Translation gives CASSGTASSHPIDTEAFF. V is TRBV10-2 and J is TRBJ1-1; a weak D match, TRBD1 (6 bases). Trimming removed 4 bases from V and 5 bases from J, with 26 bases in between. The CDR3 has 18 residues. The germline V gene encodes CDR1 WSHSY and CDR2 SAAADI.